A selection of T cell receptor beta chains follows, all from one sample in a study of cytomegalovirus exposure and HLA in healthy donors. The data were produced by immunoSEQ multiplex PCR, yet TCRdb's version contains in-frame clones alone and is incomplete. The sample includes approximately 92,000 clones, about 70% of them seen just once. The sample was PBMCs. These receptors all stem from a man aged 60 to 69 in good health and CMV-seronegative. CDR3s include the opening cysteine and the closing phenylalanine or tryptophan. A D gene is named only where the DNA matches it firmly. Size is stated for part of the rows, as once, few or many counts, or as a class when the clone is expanded.

V: TRBV11-3
J: TRBJ2-7
D: TRBD2
size: once
CDR3: CASSFISGNEQYF
DNA: TGTGCCAGCAGCTTTATTAGCGGGAACGAGCAGTACTTC

V: TRBV27
J: TRBJ2-3
D: TRBD2
size: NA
CDR3: CASRRLARVTDTQYF
DNA: TGTGCCAGCAGGCGACTAGCGCGAGTCACAGATACGCAGTATTTT

V: TRBV7-4
J: TRBJ1-1
D: NA
size: few
CDR3: CASSLARKGGTEAFF
DNA: TGTGCCAGCAGCTTAGCGCGTAAGGGAGGCACTGAAGCTTTCTTT

V: TRBV5-1
J: TRBJ2-3
D: TRBD2
size: NA
CDR3: CASSGLAGGDTQYF
DNA: TGCGCCAGCAGCGGGCTAGCGGGGGGAGATACGCAGTATTTT

V: TRBV11-2
J: TRBJ1-4
D: NA
size: NA
CDR3: CASSLGAGKGEKLFF
DNA: TGTGCCAGCAGCTTAGGGGCGGGGAAGGGTGAAAAACTGTTTTTT

V: TRBV28
J: TRBJ2-7
D: TRBD2
size: NA
CDR3: CASSILAGGSFYEQYF
DNA: TGTGCCAGCAGTATCCTAGCGGGAGGGTCGTTCTACGAGCAGTACTTC

V: TRBV5-1
J: TRBJ2-3
D: NA
size: NA
CDR3: CASSFRWQDTDTQYF
DNA: TGCGCCAGCAGCTTTCGTTGGCAGGACACAGATACGCAGTATTTT

V: TRBV28
J: TRBJ2-5
D: TRBD2
size: NA
CDR3: CASRSGLAEAETQYF
DNA: TGTGCCAGCAGGTCGGGTCTAGCGGAGGCAGAGACCCAGTACTTC

V: TRBV9
J: TRBJ1-1
D: NA
size: NA
CDR3: CASSPREGVNTEAFF
DNA: TGTGCCAGCAGCCCCCGGGAGGGAGTGAACACTGAAGCTTTCTTT

V: TRBV27
J: TRBJ1-2
D: TRBD1
size: NA
CDR3: CASSSPGQGLGYTF
DNA: TGTGCCAGCAGTTCGCCTGGACAGGGGCTGGGCTACACCTTC

V: TRBV9
J: TRBJ2-7
D: TRBD2
size: once
CDR3: CASSVDETSGELNYEQYF
DNA: TGTGCCAGCAGCGTAGACGAGACTAGCGGGGAACTTAACTACGAGCAGTACTTC

V: TRBV2
J: TRBJ2-3
D: NA
size: NA
CDR3: CASSPGGLVDTQYF
DNA: TGTGCCAGCAGTCCGGGGGGCCTTGTAGATACGCAGTATTTT

V: TRBV29-1
J: TRBJ2-6
D: NA
size: NA
CDR3: CSVAAVAAPLSGANVLTF
DNA: TGCAGCGTTGCCGCGGTGGCAGCACCTCTCTCTGGGGCCAACGTCCTGACTTTC